Sequencing of this TCR beta chain was carried out in a study of cytomegalovirus exposure and HLA in healthy donors. General study findings and limits: There was a cluster of highly shared sequence variants that was likely a sequencing artifact.

Trimming removed 4 bases at V and 4 bases at J, with 11 bases between. This CDR3 has 13 amino acids. The germline CDR1 and CDR2 sequences are KGHSH and LQKENI. Use of 60 Vbeta and 13 Jbeta primers characterized the PCR. Clones were sequenced by immunoSEQ multiplex PCR, and TCRdb holds only the in-frame ones, with some missing. The table has 43,000 or so clones, 60% to 85% seen once. This clone came up a few times. Its target is not known. The clonotype was recovered from a man aged 30-40 years in good health and CMV-seronegative. The chain joins TRBV18 to TRBJ2-7; the D gene is possibly TRBD2 (5 bases). Material for sequencing was PBMCs. The CDR3 DNA reads as TGTGCCAGCTCACGGGGAGAGGATTACGAGCAGTACTTC. Its translation is CASSRGEDYEQYF.